Presented here are 27 T cell receptor beta chains from one specimen sequenced in a study of blood T cells in healthy people across ages. Through a sample-barcoded 5' primer and a J-beta primer mix, a second PCR was run for roughly 6 to 11 cycles. TCRdb itself ran the 5' RACE reads through MiXCR, one entry per CDR3 protein. The sample includes over 950,000 distinct CDR3 sequences, just over 50% of them seen just once. Sequencing used blood. The receptors shown here come from a woman in her fifties or sixties in good health.

For this clonotype: A much larger clone differs by one base, so this may be a read error. This chain joins TRBV7-2 and TRBJ2-5, with D possibly being TRBD2 (6 bases). Trimming stripped 5 bases from V and 9 bases from J, with 10 bases between. This CDR3 contains 11 residues. Per the germline V gene, CDR1 is SGHTA and CDR2 is FQGNSA. CDR3 bases: TGTGCCAGCAGCGTAGGGGAGGCCCAGTACTTC. Its protein is CASSVGEAQYF.

The chain carries TRBV4-2 and TRBJ2-1; 11 positions agree with TRBD2. CDR1 and CDR2 from the germline V gene are LGHNA and YNFKEQ. Trimming at V came to 0 bases and at J to 6 bases, leaving 10 bases not matched to a gene. The CDR3 is 18 residues long. The CDR3 DNA follows: TGTGCCAGCAGCCAAGAGCGGGGGAGACTAGCGGGATTCAATGAGCAGTTCTTC. Protein sequence: CASSQERGRLAGFNEQFF.

This clonotype was counted a few times. The V gene is TRBV6-2 or TRBV6-3, the J gene TRBJ2-3, with unresolved D. This CDR3 has 13 amino acids. Trimming pared 7 bases from V and 2 bases from J, leaving 10 bases between. Per the germline V gene, CDR1 is MNHEY and CDR2 is SVGEGT. The CDR3 spells CASTPWVTDTQYF. Here the CDR3 DNA reads TGTGCCAGCACCCCGTGGGTCACAGATACGCAGTATTTT.

The chain links TRBV7-8 to TRBJ2-3; the match to TRBD2 covers 8 bases. V was clipped by 2 bases and J by 2 bases; unmatched bases: 15. This CDR3 has 19 amino acids. CDR1 SGHVS and CDR2 FQNEAQ come from the germline V gene. The CDR3 DNA reads TGTGCCAGCAGCTTACGGGATGGGATTAGCGGGACACACACAGATACGCAGTATTTT. Its translation: CASSLRDGISGTHTDTQYF.

This clonotype came up a few times. The J gene is TRBJ2-4, the V gene TRBV29-1; 10 nucleotides line up with TRBD2. This CDR3 contains 17 residues. From germline, CDR1 is SQVTM and CDR2 ANQGSEA. Trimming removed 6 bases from V and 1 base from J; junction bases left unmatched: 12. CDR3 sequence: CSVRVPGLANAKNIQYF. The CDR3 DNA reads TGCAGCGTGAGAGTTCCGGGACTAGCGAATGCCAAAAACATTCAGTACTTC.

The chain recombines TRBV2 with TRBJ2-4; TRBD2 agrees at 7 bases. Germline CDR1 and CDR2: SNHLY and FYNNEI. This CDR3 spans 17 amino acids. V lost 1 base and J lost 2; bases outside the gene matches: 8. CDR3 loop: CASSEEGGARTKNIQYF. CDR3 bases: TGTGCCAGCAGTGAAGAGGGAGGGGCAAGGACCAAAAACATTCAGTACTTC.

The V call is TRBV28, the J call TRBJ1-5, with D uncertain. The germline V and J ends were trimmed by 6 bases and 2 bases, with 14 bases remaining between them. Germline CDR1 reads MDHEN; CDR2 reads SYDVKM. The CDR3 is 15 amino acids. The CDR3 DNA is TGTGCCAGCAGGACCCACAGCGTTGGCAATCAGCCCCAGCATTTT. This codes for CASRTHSVGNQPQHF.

Details on this clonotype: A clone one base away is much larger, so this may be a read error. DNA of the CDR3: TGTGCCAGCAGCCCGGGACTAGTCCACGAGCAGTACTTC. It codes for CASSPGLVHEQYF. V usage is TRBV7-9 and J usage is TRBJ2-7; 8 bases line up with TRBD2. The CDR3 is 13 residues long. The J segment lost 5 bases and the V segment lost 5 bases, leaving 5 bases of the junction unmatched. The germline CDR1 and CDR2 sequences are SEHNR and FQNEAQ (reference sequence).

This clonotype was observed a handful of times. The chain combines TRBV5-1 with TRBJ2-1; D is undetermined. The CDR3 is made up of 14 amino acids. The V end was cut by 0 bases, the J end by 2 bases, with 6 bases between. The V gene's germline CDR1 is SGHRS and CDR2 YFSETQ. The CDR3 reads CASSLDGPYNEQFF. CDR3 in DNA: TGCGCCAGCAGCTTGGATGGCCCCTACAATGAGCAGTTCTTC.

With regard to this clonotype: This may stem from a read error, because a much larger clone lies one nucleotide away. The chain uses TRBV10-3 and TRBJ2-5, with TRBD1 matching 9 bases. Germline assignment: CDR1 ENHRY and CDR2 SYGVKD. The CDR3 has 12 residues. The CDR3 bases are TGTGCCGTCAGGGACAGGGTGGAGACCCAGTACTTC. Encoded protein: CAVRDRVETQYF.

V and J are TRBV4-3 and TRBJ2-2; D call uncertain. The V and J ends lost 1 base and 2 bases respectively, with 5 bases between them. Germline assignment: CDR1 LGHNA and CDR2 YSLEER. This CDR3 is built from 14 residues. Here the CDR3 reads CASSQGANTGELFF. The CDR3 DNA reads TGCGCCAGCAGCCAAGGGGCAAACACCGGGGAGCTGTTTTTT.

The rearrangement joins TRBV11-2 to TRBJ2-5; TRBD1 might be the D (6 bases). Germline assignment: CDR1 SGHAT and CDR2 FQNNGV. The CDR3 contains 16 residues. V lost 3 bases and J lost 1, with 15 bases in between. CDR3 coding DNA: TGTGCCAGCAGCTTCCCATTAGACAGGATCCAAGAGACCCAGTACTTC. This codes for CASSFPLDRIQETQYF. The complete variable domain, with remaining parts taken from reference TRBV11-2 and TRBJ2-5, reads EAGVAQSPRYKIIEKRQSVAFWCNPISGHATLYWYQQILGQGPKLLIQFQNNGVVDDSQLPKDRFSAERLKGVDSTLKIQPAKLEDSAVYLCASSFPLDRIQETQYFGPGTRLLVL.

This clonotype has more than one count but fewer than ten. J is TRBJ2-4 and V is TRBV28; D possibly uses TRBD1 or TRBD2 (5 bases each). This CDR3 comprises 14 residues. Trimming removed 4 bases at V and 8 bases at J, with 15 bases between. Germline CDR1 is MDHEN and CDR2 is SYDVKM. CDR3 protein: CASSSRDRNYIQYF. For the CDR3, the DNA is TGTGCCAGCAGTTCTCGGGACCGAAACTACATTCAGTACTTC.

As for this clonotype: The junction and the germline gene differ at one end; a read error may be behind it. The V call is TRBV4-1, the J call TRBJ2-7; 11 bases match TRBD2. The CDR3 is made up of 15 amino acids. Germline-derived CDR1 and CDR2 are MGHRA and YSYEKL. CDR3 sequence: CASSQGTSGLHEQYF. CDR3 in DNA: TGCGCCAGCAGTCAAGGGACTAGCGGCCTCCACGAGCAGTACTTC.

J is TRBJ1-5 and V is TRBV28; D might be TRBD1 (5 bases). The V and J ends lost 11 bases and 4 bases respectively, with 24 bases between them. Germline CDR1 reads MDHEN; CDR2 reads SYDVKM. This CDR3 comprises 16 residues. CDR3 nucleotide sequence: TGTGCCTGCACACCCTTGGACAACGAGGGGAATCAGCCCCAGCATTTT. Its protein product is CACTPLDNEGNQPQHF. The whole variable domain, remainder taken from reference TRBV28 and TRBJ1-5, is DVKVTQSSRYLVKRTGEKVFLECVQDMDHENMFWYRQDPGLGLRLIYFSYDVKMKEKGDIPEGYSVSREKKERFSLILESASTNQTSMYLCACTPLDNEGNQPQHFGDGTRLSIL.

The chain uses TRBV2 and TRBJ2-7, with D hard to call. This CDR3 is 15 amino acids long. The germline V and J ends were trimmed by 0 bases and 3 bases, with 12 bases remaining between them. Germline V gene data show CDR1 as SNHLY and CDR2 as FYNNEI. CDR3 region: CASSEAAGPFYEQYF. The CDR3 DNA is TGTGCCAGCAGTGAAGCGGCAGGACCCTTCTACGAGCAGTACTTC.

The J gene is TRBJ2-7, the V gene TRBV7-2; unclear D gene. The germline gives CDR1 SGHTA, CDR2 FQGNSA. The V end was cut by 1 base, the J end by 9 bases, with 16 bases between. This CDR3 has 14 amino acids. CDR3 sequence: CASSLVTSPSGQYF. The CDR3 DNA sequence: TGTGCCAGCAGCTTAGTGACAAGCCCCTCCGGGCAGTACTTC.

This sequence joins TRBV7-2 and TRBJ2-1, with D hard to call. V gave up 4 bases and J gave up 5 bases, with 12 bases separating them. The CDR3 sequence is 14 residues long. CDR1 and CDR2 from the germline V gene are SGHTA and FQGNSA. Written as DNA, the CDR3 is TGTGCCAGCAGCTCACCTCAGGTGAACAATGAGCAGTTCTTC. This encodes CASSSPQVNNEQFF. Full variable domain (outside the CDR3, taken from reference TRBV7-2 and TRBJ2-1): GAGVSQSPSNKVTEKGKDVELRCDPISGHTALYWYRQSLGQGLEFLIYFQGNSAPDKSGLPSDRFSAERTGGSVSTLTIQRTQQEDSAVYLCASSSPQVNNEQFFGPGTRLTVL.

V and J are TRBV29-1 and TRBJ1-4, with TRBD1 matching over 7 bases. Trimming removed 6 bases from V and 2 bases from J; junction bases left unmatched: 3. Germline loops: CDR1 SQVTM, CDR2 ANQGSEA. This CDR3 contains 13 residues. CDR3 coding DNA: TGCAGCGTCTTGGGACAGACTAATGAAAAACTGTTTTTT. This translates into CSVLGQTNEKLFF.

V usage is TRBV5-1 and J usage is TRBJ1-5, with unresolved D. The V and J ends lost 0 bases and 7 bases respectively, with 11 bases between them. The CDR3 runs to 14 residues. Germline V lookup: CDR1 SGHRS, CDR2 YFSETQ. CDR3 coding DNA: TGCGCCAGCAGCTTGGAGGCGGGGAGGCAGCCCCAGCATTTT. Its translation: CASSLEAGRQPQHF.

The chain carries TRBV6-1 and TRBJ2-1; weak D call: TRBD2 (5 bases). Trimming removed 5 bases at V and 0 bases at J, with 17 bases between. CDR3 size: 17 residues. CDR1 and CDR2 (germline): MNHNS, SASEGT. As DNA, the CDR3 is TGTGCCAGCAGTCCCCACGGGGTCTCGGTCTCCTACAATGAGCAGTTCTTC. It translates to CASSPHGVSVSYNEQFF.

In the case of this clonotype: The junction does not match germline at one end; this may be a read error. The chain uses TRBV5-1 and TRBJ2-6, with D possibly TRBD1 on 6 matching bases. The CDR3 is 19 residues long. Looked up from germline, CDR1 is SGHRS and CDR2 is YFSETQ. CDR3 in DNA: TGCGCCAACAGCTCAACCGGGACACCTGTTAACTCTGGGGCCAACGTCCTGACTTTC. It codes for CANSSTGTPVNSGANVLTF.

The chain has TRBV14 and TRBJ2-1; no firm D call. The germline V gene has CDR1 SGHDN and CDR2 FVKESK. CDR3 length: 16 residues. Trimming cost V 1 base and J 8 bases, with 18 bases left between them. The CDR3 nucleotides read TGTGCCAGCAGCCAAGCGACTCAGAAAAGCGTGGATGAGCAGTTCTTC. It is translated as CASSQATQKSVDEQFF.

In the case of this clonotype: The junction does not match germline at one end; this may be a read error. V gene TRBV29-1 combines with J gene TRBJ2-1, with unresolved D. The CDR3 totals 11 residues. CDR1 and CDR2 from the germline V gene are SQVTM and ANQGSEA. As DNA, the CDR3 is TGCAGCGTTGTCTTACCCAATGGGCAGTTCTTC. It translates to CSVVLPNGQFF.

This chain connects TRBV20-1 to TRBJ2-1, with TRBD2 matching over 8 bases. V trimming: 6 bases; J trimming: 2 bases; junction bases outside the gene matches: 6. Germline CDR1 reads DFQATT; CDR2 reads SNEGSKA (reference sequence). The CDR3 is made up of 14 amino acids. In DNA form, the CDR3 reads TGCAGTGCAACGTCGGGACTAGCCTACAATGAGCAGTTCTTC. Its translation: CSATSGLAYNEQFF.

The chain carries TRBV12-3 or TRBV12-4 and TRBJ2-3, with D tentatively TRBD2 (6 bases). Trimming took off 5 bases at V and 0 bases at J, with 12 bases between the two ends. The CDR3 extends over 15 amino acids. CDR3: CASSTIAASTDTQYF. The DNA of the CDR3 is TGTGCCAGCAGTACTATAGCGGCTAGCACAGATACGCAGTATTTT.

This rearrangement joins TRBV18 to TRBJ2-7; 7 bases map to TRBD1. Germline V lookup: CDR1 KGHSH, CDR2 LQKENI. CDR3 length: 14 amino acids. Trimming at V came to 4 bases and at J to 6 bases, leaving 9 bases not matched to a gene. Here the CDR3 reads CASSLVTGKREQYF. The CDR3 DNA follows: TGTGCCAGCTCACTCGTGACAGGGAAGCGCGAGCAGTACTTC.